This passage covers 8 T cell receptor beta chains from one sample sequenced in a study of post-analysis software for immune sequencing data. Study-wide results and limits: Roughly five TRBV segments appeared more often in patients than in controls, and TRBV5-6, TRBV5-1 and TRBV20-1 were among these.

Unique molecular identifiers tagged the TCR beta cDNA libraries. TCRdb ran MiXCR on the PCR reads and lists one entry per CDR3 protein. In the table there are roughly 800,000 distinct CDR3 sequences, less than 35% of which are singletons. The antigens of these receptors remain unknown. Specimen: blood. Receptors originate from a girl between 10 and 17 years old with multiple sclerosis.

The V call is TRBV27, the J call TRBJ2-5; 10 positions agree with TRBD2. CDR1 and CDR2 (germline): MNHEY, SMNVEV (reference sequence). V lost 5 bases and J lost 6; bases outside the gene matches: 9. The CDR3 covers 15 residues. The CDR3 DNA reads TGTGCCAGCAGTCCGCTAACTAGCGGGGCCCAGACCCAGTACTTC. Protein: CASSPLTSGAQTQYF.

The genes are TRBV20-1 and TRBJ1-1, with no clear D. The CDR3 totals 10 residues. Deletions cut 3 bases from V and 4 bases from J, with 3 bases between. Germline CDR1 and CDR2: DFQATT and SNEGSKA (reference sequence). The CDR3 nucleotides are TGCAGTGCTAGTGCCACTGAAGCTTTCTTT. Translation: CSASATEAFF.

The gene calls are TRBV12-3 or TRBV12-4 and TRBJ2-7, with 11 bases aligning to TRBD2. Trimming at V came to 6 bases and at J to 0 bases, leaving 4 bases not matched to a gene. This CDR3 is built from 15 residues. The CDR3 protein is CASRGTSGSSYEQYF. The CDR3, as DNA: TGTGCCAGCAGGGGGACTAGCGGCAGCTCCTACGAGCAGTACTTC.

The V call is TRBV29-1, the J call TRBJ1-2; 9 bases match TRBD1. Unmatched junction bases numbered 15, after V lost 3 bases and J lost 4 bases. Germline V gene data show CDR1 as SQVTM and CDR2 as ANQGSEA. The CDR3 extends over 17 amino acids. CDR3 coding DNA: TGCAGCGTTGAGGGACAGGGTAATTCCGTAAGCAGCTATGGCTACACCTTC. Its protein product is CSVEGQGNSVSSYGYTF. Complete variable domain (other parts from reference TRBV29-1 and TRBJ1-2): SAVISQKPSRDICQRGTSLTIQCQVDSQVTMMFWYRQQPGQSLTLIATANQGSEATYESGFVIDKFPISRPNLTFSTLTVSNMSPEDSSIYLCSVEGQGNSVSSYGYTFGSGTRLTVV.

The V call is TRBV7-6, the J call TRBJ2-7; possible D gene TRBD2, 6 bases. Looked up from germline, CDR1 is SGHVS and CDR2 is FNYEAQ. The CDR3 is 17 amino acids. Trimming shortened V by 0 bases and J by 0 bases, and 15 bases separated the two germline ends. Here the CDR3 reads CASSLAKAGPSSYEQYF. The CDR3 DNA reads as TGTGCCAGCAGCTTAGCGAAAGCGGGCCCTAGCTCCTACGAGCAGTACTTC.

The genes are TRBV6-4 and TRBJ1-1, with 7 bases fitting TRBD1. The CDR3 covers 16 residues. Germline CDR1 is MRHNA and CDR2 is SNTAGT. Germline trimming cut 7 bases from V and 1 base from J; bases unmatched to any gene: 12. The CDR3 loop reads CASTTDPNRGNTEAFF. The DNA for the CDR3 is TGTGCCAGCACGACTGACCCGAACAGGGGGAACACTGAAGCTTTCTTT.

Only a few counts were recorded for this clonotype. This chain uses TRBV10-3 with TRBJ2-7; tentatively, D is TRBD1 (5 bases). V gave up 4 bases and J gave up 4 bases, with 5 bases separating them. CDR3 length: 11 amino acids. Germline CDR1 ENHRY, CDR2 SYGVKD. The DNA for the CDR3 is TGTGCCATCAGTGGACAGTACGAGCAGTACTTC. The encoded protein is CAISGQYEQYF.

V gene TRBV6-2 or TRBV6-3 combines with J gene TRBJ2-4; D is perhaps TRBD2 (6 bases). This CDR3 has 14 amino acids. Germline-derived CDR1 and CDR2 are MNHEY and SVGEGT. The V end was cut by 6 bases, the J end by 8 bases, with 17 bases between. This CDR3 is CASSLDVTGDIQYF. The CDR3 bases are TGTGCCAGCAGCCTGGACGTAACGGGGGACATTCAGTACTTC.